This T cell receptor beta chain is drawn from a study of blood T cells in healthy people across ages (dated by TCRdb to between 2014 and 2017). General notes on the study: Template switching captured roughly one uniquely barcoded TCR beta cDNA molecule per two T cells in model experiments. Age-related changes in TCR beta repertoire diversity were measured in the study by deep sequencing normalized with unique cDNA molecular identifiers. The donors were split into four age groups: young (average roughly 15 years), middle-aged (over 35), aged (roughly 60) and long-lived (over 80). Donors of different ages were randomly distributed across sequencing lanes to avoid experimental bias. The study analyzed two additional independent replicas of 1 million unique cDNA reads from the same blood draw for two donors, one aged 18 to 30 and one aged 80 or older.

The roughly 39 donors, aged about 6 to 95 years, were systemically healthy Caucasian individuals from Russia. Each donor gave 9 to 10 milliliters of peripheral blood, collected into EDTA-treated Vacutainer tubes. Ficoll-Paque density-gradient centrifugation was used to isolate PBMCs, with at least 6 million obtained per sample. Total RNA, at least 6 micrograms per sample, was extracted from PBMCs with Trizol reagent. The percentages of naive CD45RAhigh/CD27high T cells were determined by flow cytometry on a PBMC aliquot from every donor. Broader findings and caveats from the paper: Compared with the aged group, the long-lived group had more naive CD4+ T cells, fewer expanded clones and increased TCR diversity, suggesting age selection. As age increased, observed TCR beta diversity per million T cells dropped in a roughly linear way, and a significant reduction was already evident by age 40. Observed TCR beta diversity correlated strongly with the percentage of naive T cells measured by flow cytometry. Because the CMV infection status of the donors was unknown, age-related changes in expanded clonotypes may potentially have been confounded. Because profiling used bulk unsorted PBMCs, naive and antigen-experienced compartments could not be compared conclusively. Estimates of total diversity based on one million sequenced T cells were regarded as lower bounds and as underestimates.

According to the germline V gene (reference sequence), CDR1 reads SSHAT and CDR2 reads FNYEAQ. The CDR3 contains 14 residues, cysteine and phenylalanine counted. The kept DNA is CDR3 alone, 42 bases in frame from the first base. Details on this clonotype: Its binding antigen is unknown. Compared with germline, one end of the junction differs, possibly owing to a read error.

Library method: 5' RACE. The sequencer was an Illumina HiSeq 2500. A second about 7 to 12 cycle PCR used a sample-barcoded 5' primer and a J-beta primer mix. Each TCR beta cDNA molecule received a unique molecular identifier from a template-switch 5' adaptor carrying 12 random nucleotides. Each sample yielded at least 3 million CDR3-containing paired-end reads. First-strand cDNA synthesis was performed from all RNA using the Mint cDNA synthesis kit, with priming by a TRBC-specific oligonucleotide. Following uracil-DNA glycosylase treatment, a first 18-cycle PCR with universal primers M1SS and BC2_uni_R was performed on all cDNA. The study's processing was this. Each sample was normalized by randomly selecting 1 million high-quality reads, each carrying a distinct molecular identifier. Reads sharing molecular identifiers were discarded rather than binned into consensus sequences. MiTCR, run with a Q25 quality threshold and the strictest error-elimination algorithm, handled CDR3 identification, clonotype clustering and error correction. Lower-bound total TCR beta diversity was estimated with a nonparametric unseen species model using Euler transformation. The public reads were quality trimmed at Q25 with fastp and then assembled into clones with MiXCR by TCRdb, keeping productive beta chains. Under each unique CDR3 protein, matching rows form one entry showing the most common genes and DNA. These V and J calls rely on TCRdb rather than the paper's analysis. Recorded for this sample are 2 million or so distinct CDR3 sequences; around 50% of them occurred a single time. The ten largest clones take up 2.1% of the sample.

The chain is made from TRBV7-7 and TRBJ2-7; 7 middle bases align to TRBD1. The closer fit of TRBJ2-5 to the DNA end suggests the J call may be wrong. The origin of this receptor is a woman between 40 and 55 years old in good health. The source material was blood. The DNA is TGTGCTAGCAGCTTAACAGGGGATGTGAAGACCCAGTACTTC. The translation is CASSLTGDVKTQYF.